This T cell receptor beta chain derives from a study of T cell responses to AZD1222 COVID-19 vaccine. Turning to the study itself: Analysis merged second doses at about 4 or about 12 weeks.

This CDR3 has 13 residues. Germline-derived CDR1 and CDR2 are LNHDA and SQIVND (reference sequence). Trimming cost V 5 bases and J 6 bases, with 10 bases left between them. The method was immunoSEQ multiplex PCR; TCRdb's version includes in-frame clones alone and lacks a portion of them. Of more than 110,000 clones in the sample, 93% were seen once. The sample in question was peripheral blood, obtained on day 0 of AZD1222 vaccination. This clonotype was sampled from an adult in good health. The V and J genes are TRBV19 and TRBJ2-2; tentative D call: TRBD1 (5 bases). In DNA, the CDR3 is TGTGCCAGTAGTGTCCTCAGGGCCGGGGAGCTGTTTTTT. Translated, it gives CASSVLRAGELFF. Filled out from reference TRBV19 and TRBJ2-2, the complete variable domain reads DGGITQSPKYLFRKEGQNVTLSCEQNLNHDAMYWYRQDPGQGLRLIYYSQIVNDFQKGDIAEGYSVSREKKESFPLTVTSAQKNPTAFYLCASSVLRAGELFFGEGSRLTVL.